The present T cell receptor beta chain was sequenced within a study of tumor-infiltrating lymphocytes in primary liver carcinoma. In the study overall: These patients were men and women whose ages were 30 to 69 years. Stage T1-T3 N0M0 and a size of about 4.2 to 11 cm characterized the tumors.

About this clonotype: This clone may be a read error of a much larger clone one base away.

Production of TCR beta cDNA used approximately 480 ng total RNA together with a constant-region primer. The TCR beta library was amplified through three nested multiplex PCR rounds in a modified ARM-PCR procedure. The first two PCR rounds used TRBV1-TRBV30 primers with a Cbeta primer, roughly 10 cycles each. TCRdb fed the multiplex PCR reads into MiXCR, producing one record per CDR3 protein. The table includes over 100,000 distinct CDR3 sequences, around 70% detected once. Joint extraction of RNA and DNA used roughly 19-31 mg of bulk tissue that was unsorted. The V gene's germline CDR1 is SGHTA and CDR2 FQGTGA. This CDR3 comprises 13 residues.

This TCR was sampled from a woman in her sixties or seventies with primary liver carcinoma and hepatitis B virus infection. The chain uses TRBV7-3 and TRBJ2-4; possibly TRBD2 for D (5 bases). The sample taken for sequencing was tumor-adjacent normal liver tissue. In DNA, the CDR3 is TGTGCCAGCAGCGGAGAGGGATCGTACATTCATTACTTC. It yields the protein CASSGEGSYIHYF.